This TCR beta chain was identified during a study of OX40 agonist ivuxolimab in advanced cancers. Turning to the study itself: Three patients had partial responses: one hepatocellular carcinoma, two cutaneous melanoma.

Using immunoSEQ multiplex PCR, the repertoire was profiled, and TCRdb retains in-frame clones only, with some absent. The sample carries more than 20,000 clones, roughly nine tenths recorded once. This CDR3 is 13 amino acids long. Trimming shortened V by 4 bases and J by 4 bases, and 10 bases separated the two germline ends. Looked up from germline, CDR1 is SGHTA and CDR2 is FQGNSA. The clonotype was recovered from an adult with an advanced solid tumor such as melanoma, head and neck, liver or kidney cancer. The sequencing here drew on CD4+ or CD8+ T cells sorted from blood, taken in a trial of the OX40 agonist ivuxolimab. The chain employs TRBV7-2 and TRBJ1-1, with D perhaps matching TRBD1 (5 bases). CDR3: CASSYPGFTEAFF. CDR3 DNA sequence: TGTGCCAGCAGCTACCCAGGGTTCACTGAAGCTTTCTTT.